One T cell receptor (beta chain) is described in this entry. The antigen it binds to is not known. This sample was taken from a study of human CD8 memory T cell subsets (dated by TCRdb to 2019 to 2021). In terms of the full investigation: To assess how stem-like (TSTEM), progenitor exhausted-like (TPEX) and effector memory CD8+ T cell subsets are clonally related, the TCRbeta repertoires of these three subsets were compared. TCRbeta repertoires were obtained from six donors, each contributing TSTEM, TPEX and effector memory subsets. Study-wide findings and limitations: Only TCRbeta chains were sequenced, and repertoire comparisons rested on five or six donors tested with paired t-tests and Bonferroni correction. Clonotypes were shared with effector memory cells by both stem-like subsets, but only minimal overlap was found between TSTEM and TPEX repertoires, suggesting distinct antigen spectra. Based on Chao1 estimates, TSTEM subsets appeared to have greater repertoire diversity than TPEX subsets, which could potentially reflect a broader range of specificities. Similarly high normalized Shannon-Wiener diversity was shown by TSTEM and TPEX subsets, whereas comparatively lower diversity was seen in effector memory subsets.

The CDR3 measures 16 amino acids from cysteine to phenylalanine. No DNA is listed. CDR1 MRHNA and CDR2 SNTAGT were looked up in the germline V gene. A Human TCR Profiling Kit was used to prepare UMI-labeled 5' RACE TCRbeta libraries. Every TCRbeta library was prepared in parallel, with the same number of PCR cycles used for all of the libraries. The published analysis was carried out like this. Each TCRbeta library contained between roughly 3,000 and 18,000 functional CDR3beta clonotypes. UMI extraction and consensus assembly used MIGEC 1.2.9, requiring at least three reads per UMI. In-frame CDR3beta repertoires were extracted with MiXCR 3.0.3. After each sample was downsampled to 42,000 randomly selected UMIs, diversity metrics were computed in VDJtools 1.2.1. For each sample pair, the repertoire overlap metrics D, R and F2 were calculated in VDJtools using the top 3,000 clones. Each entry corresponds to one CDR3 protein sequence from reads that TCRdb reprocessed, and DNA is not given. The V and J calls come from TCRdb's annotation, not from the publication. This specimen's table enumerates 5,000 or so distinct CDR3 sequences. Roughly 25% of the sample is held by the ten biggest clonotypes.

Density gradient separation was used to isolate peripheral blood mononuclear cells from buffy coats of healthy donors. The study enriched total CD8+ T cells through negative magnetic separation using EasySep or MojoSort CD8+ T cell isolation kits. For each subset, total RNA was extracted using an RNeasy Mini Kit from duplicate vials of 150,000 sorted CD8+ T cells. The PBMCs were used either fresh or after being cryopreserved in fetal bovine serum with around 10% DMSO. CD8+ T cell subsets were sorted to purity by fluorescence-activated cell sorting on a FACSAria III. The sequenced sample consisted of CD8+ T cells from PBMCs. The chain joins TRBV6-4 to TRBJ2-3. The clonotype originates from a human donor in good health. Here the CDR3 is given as CASSDSRGRGTDTQYF.